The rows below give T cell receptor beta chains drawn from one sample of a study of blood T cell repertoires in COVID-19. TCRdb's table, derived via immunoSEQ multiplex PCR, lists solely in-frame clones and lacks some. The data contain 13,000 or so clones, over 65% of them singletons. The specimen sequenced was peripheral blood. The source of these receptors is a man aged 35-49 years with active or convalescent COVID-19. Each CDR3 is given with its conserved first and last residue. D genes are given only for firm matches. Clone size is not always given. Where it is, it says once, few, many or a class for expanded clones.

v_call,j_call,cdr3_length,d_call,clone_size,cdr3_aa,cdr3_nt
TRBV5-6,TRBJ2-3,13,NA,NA,CASSAASFRAQYF,TGTGCCAGCAGCGCGGCCTCTTTCAGGGCGCAGTATTTT
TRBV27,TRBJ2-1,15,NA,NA,CASSLSLEGFNEQFF,TGTGCCAGCAGTTTATCGTTGGAGGGTTTCAATGAGCAGTTCTTC
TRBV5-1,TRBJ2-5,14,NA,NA,CASSLGQVQETQYF,TGCGCCAGCAGCTTGGGGCAGGTCCAAGAGACCCAGTACTTC
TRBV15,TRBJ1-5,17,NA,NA,CATSRESRAWSNQPQHF,TGTGCCACCAGCAGAGAAAGCAGGGCATGGAGCAATCAGCCCCAGCATTTT
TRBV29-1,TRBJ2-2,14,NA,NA,CSVEDRGDTGELFF,TGCAGCGTTGAAGATCGGGGTGACACCGGGGAGCTGTTTTTT
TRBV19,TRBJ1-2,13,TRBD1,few,CASSSTGYGGYTF,TGTGCCAGTAGTTCGACAGGGTACGGTGGCTACACCTTC
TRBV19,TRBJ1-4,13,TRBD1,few,CATKTGGSEKLFF,TGTGCCACCAAGACAGGGGGTAGTGAAAAACTGTTTTTT
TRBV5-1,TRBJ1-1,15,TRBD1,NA,CASSTEGQMGTEAFF,TGCGCCAGCAGCACTGAGGGACAGATGGGGACTGAAGCTTTCTTT
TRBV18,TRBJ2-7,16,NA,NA,CASSPPRGHTSGEQYF,TGTGCCAGCTCACCACCGCGGGGGCATACCTCGGGTGAGCAGTACTTC
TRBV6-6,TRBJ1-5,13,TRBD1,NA,CASIRGGNQPQHF,TGTGCCAGCATCAGGGGGGGCAATCAGCCCCAGCATTTT
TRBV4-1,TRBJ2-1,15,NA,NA,CASSQDPRLGNEQFF,TGCGCCAGCAGCCAAGATCCCCGGCTAGGCAATGAGCAGTTCTTC
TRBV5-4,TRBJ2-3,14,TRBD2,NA,CASSPSGISDTQYF,TGTGCCAGCAGCCCGAGCGGGATTTCAGATACGCAGTATTTT
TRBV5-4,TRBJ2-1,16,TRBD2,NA,CASSPAGLAGRDEQFF,TGTGCCAGCAGCCCGGCAGGGCTAGCGGGGAGGGATGAGCAGTTCTTC
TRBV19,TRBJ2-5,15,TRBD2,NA,CASSPTSGDQETQYF,TGTGCCAGTAGCCCGACTAGCGGGGATCAAGAGACCCAGTACTTC
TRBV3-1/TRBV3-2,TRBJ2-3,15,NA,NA,CASSLRQKYTDTQYF,TGTGCCAGCAGCCTTCGACAGAAATACACAGATACGCAGTATTTT
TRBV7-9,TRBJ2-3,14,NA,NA,CASSLGTSTDTQYF,TGTGCCAGCAGCTTAGGGACTAGCACAGATACGCAGTATTTT